The 24 T cell receptor beta chains listed next were all sequenced from one sample in a study of graft-versus-host responses after intestinal transplantation. These receptors' antigens are unknown. Assay: immunoSEQ multiplex PCR; the TCRdb copy retains only in-frame clones and omits some. This sample has 99,000 or so clones, with about 90% found just once. Specimen: unstimulated CD4+ T cells sorted from spleen or lymph node cells, collected before intestinal transplant. All receptors derive from a human donor who received an intestinal transplant.

This clone was observed a handful of times. The CDR3 nucleotides read TGTGCCAGCAGTTACGCTAGTGGGATTGGTGAGCAGTACTTC. It translates to CASSYASGIGEQYF. The chain links TRBV6-6 to TRBJ2-7; D ambiguous. The CDR3 has 14 amino acids. V was cut by 2 bases and J by 7 bases, with 15 bases left in between. The V gene's germline CDR1 is MNHNY and CDR2 SVGAGI (reference sequence).

The chain links TRBV18 to TRBJ2-5; D not resolved. Trimming cost V 4 bases and J 5 bases, with 14 bases left between them. CDR3 length: 14 residues. Germline loops: CDR1 KGHSH, CDR2 LQKENI. This chain's CDR3 is CASSRSGGRETQYF. The CDR3 coding sequence is TGTGCCAGCTCACGAAGTGGTGGCCGGGAGACCCAGTACTTC.

The V and J genes are TRBV28 and TRBJ2-7, with 7 bases aligning to TRBD2. Germline V lookup: CDR1 MDHEN, CDR2 SYDVKM. V shed 6 bases, J shed 4 bases, and the junction held 12 bases outside the gene matches. The CDR3 is 15 residues long. The chain's CDR3 is CASRTELAVPYEQYF. Here the CDR3 DNA reads TGTGCCAGCAGGACCGAGCTAGCGGTGCCGTACGAGCAGTACTTC.

The chain couples TRBV2 to TRBJ2-2; 8 bases are a match to TRBD2. This CDR3 is 13 amino acids long. Germline loops: CDR1 SNHLY, CDR2 FYNNEI. The J segment lost 4 bases and the V segment lost 7 bases, leaving 2 bases of the junction unmatched. The CDR3 DNA reads TGTGCCAGCACCGGGGGGGGCACCGGGGAGCTGTTTTTT. The encoded protein is CASTGGGTGELFF.

V gene TRBV5-1 combines with J gene TRBJ2-4; possibly TRBD1 for D (5 bases). Germline CDR1 and CDR2: SGHRS and YFSETQ. CDR3 length: 15 amino acids. The ends were cut back, 0 bases at V and 8 bases at J, with 15 bases in the middle. The DNA for the CDR3 is TGCGCCAGCAGCTTGGGGTCACGCGAAGGGGACATTCAGTACTTC. Translating gives CASSLGSREGDIQYF.

The V call is TRBV11-2, the J call TRBJ2-2, with D possibly being TRBD2 (6 bases). The CDR3 is 15 residues long. V was clipped by 6 bases and J by 1 base, with 12 bases between them. Germline V gives CDR1 SGHAT, CDR2 FQNNGV. As DNA, the CDR3 is TGTGCCAGCAGACTAGCTAAGCGGAACACCGGGGAGCTGTTTTTT. This gives the protein CASRLAKRNTGELFF. The full variable domain, rest sourced from reference TRBV11-2 and TRBJ2-2, is EAGVAQSPRYKIIEKRQSVAFWCNPISGHATLYWYQQILGQGPKLLIQFQNNGVVDDSQLPKDRFSAERLKGVDSTLKIQPAKLEDSAVYLCASRLAKRNTGELFFGEGSRLTVL.

This clone was detected only once. This sequence joins TRBV5-1 and TRBJ1-6; 8 bases are a match to TRBD1. V lost 4 bases, J lost 7 bases, and 7 bases stayed unmatched. CDR1 and CDR2 (germline): SGHRS, YFSETQ. This CDR3 region has 15 residues. CDR3 DNA: TGCGCCAGCAGCCTCGAACAGGGGGGGAATTCACCCCTCCACTTT. Encoded protein: CASSLEQGGNSPLHF.

The chain joins TRBV6-5 to TRBJ2-7, with D possibly called TRBD1 or TRBD2 (5 bases each). Trimming took off 8 bases at V and 2 bases at J, with 16 bases between the two ends. From germline, CDR1 is MNHEY and CDR2 SVGAGI. The CDR3 totals 14 residues. Written as DNA, the CDR3 is TGTGCCAGCGGTAGGGACGAGGGCGCCTACGAGCAGTACTTC. This codes for CASGRDEGAYEQYF.

This sequence joins TRBV18 and TRBJ1-2; D unresolved. Germline lookup yields CDR1 KGHSH and CDR2 LQKENI. The CDR3 extends over 13 amino acids. V was pared by 0 bases and J by 8 bases, with 10 bases between. This CDR3 reads CASSPPGRAGYTF. Here the CDR3 DNA reads TGTGCCAGCTCACCACCCGGACGGGCGGGCTACACCTTC. Filled out from reference TRBV18 and TRBJ1-2, the complete variable domain reads NAGVMQNPRHLVRRRGQEARLRCSPMKGHSHVYWYRQLPEEGLKFMVYLQKENIIDESGMPKERFSAEFPKEGPSILRIQQVVRGDSAAYFCASSPPGRAGYTFGSGTRLTVV.

This chain joins TRBV27 and TRBJ2-3; the match to TRBD2 covers 7 bases. The junction had 9 bases not matched to a gene; V was cut back by 6 bases and J by 0 bases. Germline lookup yields CDR1 MNHEY and CDR2 SMNVEV (reference sequence). The CDR3 consists of 16 residues. CDR3 sequence (DNA): TGTGCCAGCAGCCATCTAGCGGAGACTAGCACAGATACGCAGTATTTT. Translated, it gives CASSHLAETSTDTQYF.

The chain couples TRBV7-2 to TRBJ1-6; 7 bases line up with TRBD1. The germline V gene has CDR1 SGHTA and CDR2 FQGNSA. Germline trimming cut 5 bases from V and 9 bases from J; bases unmatched to any gene: 7. The CDR3 is made up of 14 amino acids. The CDR3 loop is CASSTYRGGSPLHF. The CDR3 bases are TGTGCCAGCAGCACCTACAGGGGCGGTTCACCCCTCCACTTT.

CDR3 amino acids: CASSQRGQETQYF. The CDR3 DNA is TGTGCCAGCAGCCAGCGGGGGCAAGAGACCCAGTACTTC. The V call is TRBV14, the J call TRBJ2-5, with 7 bases lining up with TRBD2. With 3 bases clipped from V and 2 bases from J, the junction kept 0 bases outside the gene matches. Germline loops: CDR1 SGHDN, CDR2 FVKESK. This CDR3 comprises 13 residues.

The chain is built from TRBV18 and TRBJ1-4; 7 bases agree with TRBD1. Germline CDR1 and CDR2: KGHSH and LQKENI. The CDR3 has 15 amino acids. After removal of 0 bases from V and 8 bases from J, the junction contained 6 bases not matched to a gene. The CDR3 loop is CASSPPQQGYEKLFF. In DNA, the CDR3 is TGTGCCAGCTCACCACCTCAACAGGGGTACGAAAAACTGTTTTTT.

The chain has TRBV6-1 and TRBJ2-7; a weak D match, TRBD1 (5 bases). The V and J ends lost 6 bases and 2 bases respectively, with 14 bases between them. The CDR3 runs to 14 residues. CDR1 is MNHNS and CDR2 is SASEGT in the germline V gene. CDR3 sequence (DNA): TGTGCCAGCAGGGAAATTAGGGGCACCTACGAGCAGTACTTC. The encoded protein is CASREIRGTYEQYF.

The chain employs TRBV5-1 and TRBJ2-5, with D perhaps TRBD1 or TRBD2 (5 bases each). The tail of the sequence fits TRBJ2-7 better, so the J call may be wrong. Germline V gene data show CDR1 as SGHRS and CDR2 as YFSETQ. There are 16 residues in the CDR3. The CDR3: CASSSTGTRETYEQYF. The CDR3 coding sequence is TGCGCCAGCAGCTCCACCGGGACCCGGGAAACCTACGAGCAGTACTTC.

A single count supports this clone. The chain couples TRBV15 to TRBJ1-2; 8 bases map to TRBD1. V lost 6 bases and J lost 3; bases outside the gene matches: 3. This CDR3 is built from 13 residues. Germline V gene sequence: CDR1 LNHNV, CDR2 YYDKDF (reference sequence). Here the CDR3 reads CATSLTGDYGYTF. CDR3 sequence (DNA): TGTGCCACCAGTCTGACAGGGGACTATGGCTACACCTTC. The whole variable domain, remainder taken from reference TRBV15 and TRBJ1-2, is DAMVIQNPRYQVTQFGKPVTLSCSQTLNHNVMYWYQQKSSQAPKLLFHYYDKDFNNEADTPDNFQSRRPNTSFCFLDIRSPGLGDTAMYLCATSLTGDYGYTFGSGTRLTVV.

V usage is TRBV7-6 and J usage is TRBJ1-1, with unresolved D. Trimming pared 5 bases from V and 3 bases from J, leaving 13 bases between. The CDR3 is made up of 14 amino acids. From germline, CDR1 is SGHVS and CDR2 FNYEAQ. Here the CDR3 DNA reads TGTGCCAGCAGCCAACCCGGTCGGGACACTGAAGCTTTCTTT. Amino acids: CASSQPGRDTEAFF.

The chain has TRBV7-9 and TRBJ2-1; 9 bases fit TRBD1. The CDR3 totals 14 residues. The trim removed 8 bases at V and 7 bases at J, leaving 9 bases unmatched. In germline, CDR1 is SEHNR, CDR2 FQNEAQ (reference sequence). CDR3 DNA sequence: TGTGCCAGCGGACCGGGACAGGGTAGGAATGAGCAGTTCTTC. Its translation: CASGPGQGRNEQFF.

About this clone itself: This sample includes further DNA sequences coding for the same CDR3. The chain is built from TRBV7-3 and TRBJ2-1; no definite D call. With 1 base removed from V and 0 bases from J, the gap between germline ends came to 7 bases. Germline V gene data show CDR1 as SGHTA and CDR2 as FQGTGA. The CDR3 length is 15 residues. CDR3 residues: CASSLSGNSYNEQFF. CDR3 sequence (DNA): TGTGCCAGCAGCTTAAGTGGGAACTCCTACAATGAGCAGTTCTTC. The full variable domain, rest sourced from reference TRBV7-3 and TRBJ2-1, is GAGVSQTPSNKVTEKGKYVELRCDPISGHTALYWYRQSLGQGPEFLIYFQGTGAADDSGLPNDRFFAVRPEGSVSTLKIQRTERGDSAVYLCASSLSGNSYNEQFFGPGTRLTVL.

In its sample, this clone was seen once. The V call is TRBV6-1, the J call TRBJ2-3, with 7 bases fitting TRBD2. The CDR3 has 16 residues. The J segment lost 3 bases and the V segment lost 1 base, leaving 7 bases of the junction unmatched. Germline V gives CDR1 MNHNS, CDR2 SASEGT. CDR3 nucleotide sequence: TGTGCCAGCAGTGAAGATCGCCTCGGGGGGACAGATACGCAGTATTTT. Protein sequence: CASSEDRLGGTDTQYF.

This clone was detected only a few times. The same CDR3 can be traced to other DNA sequences in this sample. The V gene is TRBV30, the J gene TRBJ1-3; D remains ambiguous. Trimming left V 0 bases short and J 7 bases short, with 4 bases between. Germline V lookup: CDR1 GTSNPN, CDR2 SVGIG (reference sequence). CDR3 size: 11 residues. CDR3 DNA sequence: TGTGCCTGGAGTGTTAGGAACACCATATATTTT. Translated, it gives CAWSVRNTIYF.

This clone was counted once. This chain links TRBV6-1 with TRBJ2-7, with 8 bases lining up with TRBD2. CDR3 length: 11 residues. Trimming removed 8 bases from V and 3 bases from J; junction bases left unmatched: 0. Germline assignment: CDR1 MNHNS and CDR2 SASEGT. The CDR3 coding sequence is TGTGCCAGCCGGGGGGGCTACGAGCAGTACTTC. It specifies CASRGGYEQYF.

The V gene is TRBV27, the J gene TRBJ1-4, with 8 positions matching TRBD1. The V and J ends lost 2 bases and 2 bases, in that order; junction bases with no gene match: 1. Germline CDR1 and CDR2: MNHEY and SMNVEV (reference sequence). This CDR3 contains 15 residues. The CDR3 DNA reads as TGTGCCAGCAGTTTACAGGGGGCTACTAATGAAAAACTGTTTTTT. It translates to CASSLQGATNEKLFF.

This clone was recorded only once. The gene calls are TRBV7-6 and TRBJ1-5, with D perhaps matching TRBD1 (5 bases). V lost 1 base and J lost 6, with 7 bases in between. This CDR3 region has 13 residues. Germline lookup yields CDR1 SGHVS and CDR2 FNYEAQ. The CDR3 protein is CASSLDQGQPQHF. The CDR3 DNA follows: TGTGCCAGCAGCTTAGATCAGGGTCAGCCCCAGCATTTT.